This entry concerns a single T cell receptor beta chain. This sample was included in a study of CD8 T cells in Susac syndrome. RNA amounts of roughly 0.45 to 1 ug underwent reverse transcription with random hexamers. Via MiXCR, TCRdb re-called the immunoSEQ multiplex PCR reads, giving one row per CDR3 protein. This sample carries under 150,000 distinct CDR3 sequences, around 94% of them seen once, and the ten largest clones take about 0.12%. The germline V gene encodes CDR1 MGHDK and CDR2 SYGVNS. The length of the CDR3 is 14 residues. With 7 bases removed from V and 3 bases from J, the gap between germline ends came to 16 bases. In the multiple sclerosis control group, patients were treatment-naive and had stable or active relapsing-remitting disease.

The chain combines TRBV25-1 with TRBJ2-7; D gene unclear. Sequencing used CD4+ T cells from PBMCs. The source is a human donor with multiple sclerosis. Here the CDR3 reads CASTDGPRNYEQYF. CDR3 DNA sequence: TGTGCCAGCACGGACGGACCGAGGAACTACGAGCAGTACTTC.